The 22 T cell receptor beta chains given below trace back to one sample, sequenced in a study of T cell responses to AZD1222 COVID-19 vaccine. Measured with immunoSEQ multiplex PCR; TCRdb has only the in-frame clones, and not every one. The data hold 90,000 to 100,000 clones, with 70% to 90% observed a single time. This material consisted of peripheral blood, taken on day 0 of AZD1222 vaccination. The receptors were gathered from an adult in good health.

The V call is TRBV10-3, the J call TRBJ1-5, with D perhaps matching TRBD1 (5 bases). V lost 10 bases to trimming and J lost 5 bases, with 12 bases between them. Germline V gene data show CDR1 as ENHRY and CDR2 as SYGVKD. The CDR3 extends over 12 amino acids. The CDR3 is CASGDGDQPQHF. CDR3 nucleotide sequence: TGTGCCAGCGGGGACGGGGATCAGCCCCAGCATTTT.

V and J are TRBV4-3 and TRBJ2-5; TRBD1 matches 10 bases. Germline-derived CDR1 and CDR2 are LGHNA and YSLEER. Trimming took 3 bases from V and 5 from J; bases not matched to a gene: 6. This CDR3 comprises 15 residues. The CDR3 sequence is CASSHPGQGFETQYF. The DNA of the CDR3 is TGCGCCAGCAGCCACCCGGGACAGGGGTTTGAGACCCAGTACTTC.

As DNA, the CDR3 is TGTGCCAGCAGCCAAGGGGGGTTGGATGGTCAGCCCCAGCATTTT. This gives the protein CASSQGGLDGQPQHF. This chain joins TRBV3-1 (or the pseudogene TRBV3-2) and TRBJ1-5; a possible D gene is TRBD1 (5 bases). V gave up 1 base and J gave up 6 bases, with 13 bases separating them. This CDR3 spans 15 amino acids. The germline V gene encodes CDR1 LGHDT and CDR2 YNNKEL (reference sequence).

This clone showed up just a few times. The chain has TRBV6-2 or TRBV6-3 and TRBJ2-5; D remains ambiguous. CDR3 length: 12 amino acids. CDR1 is MNHEY and CDR2 is SVGEGT in the germline V gene. V was cut by 5 bases and J by 5 bases, with 9 bases left in between. The CDR3, as DNA: TGTGCCAGCAGTAAAGGGTGGGAGACCCAGTACTTC. Translation: CASSKGWETQYF.

The chain recombines TRBV18 with TRBJ2-7; D assignment may be TRBD1 or TRBD2 (5 bases each). There are 12 residues in the CDR3. In germline, CDR1 is KGHSH, CDR2 LQKENI. V was clipped by 4 bases and J by 6 bases, with 10 bases between them. The CDR3 loop reads CASSRDLREQYV. CDR3 in DNA: TGTGCCAGCTCACGGGACCTGCGCGAGCAGTACGTC.

The chain uses TRBV7-9 and TRBJ2-1; no clear D. CDR1 is SEHNR and CDR2 is FQNEAQ in the germline V gene (reference sequence). CDR3 length: 15 residues. Between the trimmed V and J ends, which lost 1 base and 9 bases, there was a span of 16 bases. CDR3 nucleotide sequence: TGTGCCAGCAGCTTAGATCTCTTAGTTATTACTGAGCAGTTCTTC. It specifies CASSLDLLVITEQFF.

This chain uses TRBV12-3 or TRBV12-4 with TRBJ1-1, with D uncertain. V dropped 6 bases and J dropped 4 bases, with 6 bases sitting between them. The CDR3 totals 11 residues. In DNA form, the CDR3 reads TGTGCCAGCAGGGGCTTCACTGAAGCTTTCTTT. This gives the protein CASRGFTEAFF.

V is TRBV11-3 and J is TRBJ2-1; perhaps TRBD1 as D (6 bases). The germline CDR1 and CDR2 sequences are SGHNT and YENEEA. Trimming stripped 1 base from V and 1 base from J, with 11 bases between. The CDR3 covers 16 residues. The CDR3 DNA reads as TGTGCCAGCAGCTTAGTCGGTCAGGGGTCCTACAATGAGCAGTTCTTC. This sequence encodes CASSLVGQGSYNEQFF.

Only one count was recorded for this clone. CDR3 amino acids: CASRGGGEYNEQFF. Here the CDR3 DNA reads TGTGCCAGTCGGGGCGGGGGGGAGTACAATGAGCAGTTCTTC. The V and J genes are TRBV7-9 and TRBJ2-1; TRBD2 matches 9 bases. Per the germline V gene, CDR1 is SEHNR and CDR2 is FQNEAQ (reference sequence). This CDR3 spans 14 amino acids. J was trimmed by 4 bases and V by 9 bases; bases with no gene match: 7.

The V and J genes are TRBV7-9 and TRBJ1-1, with D uncertain. This CDR3 is 14 amino acids long. CDR1 and CDR2 from the germline V gene are SEHNR and FQNEAQ (reference sequence). Trimming pared 5 bases from V and 4 bases from J, leaving 14 bases between. This CDR3 reads CASSDQVFGTEAFF. The CDR3 nucleotides are TGTGCCAGCAGCGATCAGGTGTTTGGCACTGAAGCTTTCTTT.

The gene calls are TRBV2 and TRBJ1-2; 7 nucleotides align to TRBD1. CDR3 length: 12 amino acids. V trimming: 8 bases; J trimming: 7 bases; junction bases outside the gene matches: 7. Germline CDR1 and CDR2: SNHLY and FYNNEI. CDR3 region: CASVDRVGGYTF. The DNA for the CDR3 is TGTGCCAGCGTAGACAGGGTCGGTGGCTACACCTTC.

The CDR3 region is CAWSVQWDTQYF. The DNA for the CDR3 is TGTGCCTGGAGTGTACAATGGGATACGCAGTATTTT. This chain connects TRBV30 to TRBJ2-3; D gene unclear. The CDR3 is made up of 12 amino acids. Germline V gene data show CDR1 as GTSNPN and CDR2 as SVGIG (reference sequence). Trimming removed 0 bases at V and 6 bases at J, with 7 bases between.

The genes are TRBV6-5 and TRBJ2-3; 11 bases are shared with TRBD2. V dropped 0 bases and J dropped 3; count of bases not matched to a gene: 2. Germline V gives CDR1 MNHEY, CDR2 SVGAGI. The CDR3 runs 16 residues. The CDR3 nucleotides are TGTGCCAGCAGTTACTCAGCTAGCGGGGGGACAGATACGCAGTATTTT. It yields the protein CASSYSASGGTDTQYF.

The rearrangement links TRBV27 to TRBJ2-1; no reliable D call. There are 15 residues in the CDR3. Trimming removed 1 base at V and 5 bases at J, with 12 bases between. Germline V gives CDR1 MNHEY, CDR2 SMNVEV (reference sequence). CDR3 protein: CASSLYPNNHNEQFF. CDR3 nucleotides: TGTGCCAGCAGTTTATACCCAAATAACCACAATGAGCAGTTCTTC.

This clone occurred once. The chain recombines TRBV11-2 with TRBJ2-1; D gene unclear. Germline V gene sequence: CDR1 SGHAT, CDR2 FQNNGV. Deletions cut 4 bases from V and 1 base from J, with 14 bases between. CDR3 length: 16 amino acids. This CDR3 is CASSSIITTSYNEQFF. The CDR3 DNA is TGTGCCAGCAGCTCAATAATCACAACTTCCTACAATGAGCAGTTCTTC.

The chain combines TRBV3-1 (or the pseudogene TRBV3-2) with TRBJ2-5; a weak D match, TRBD1 (6 bases). The V gene's germline CDR1 is LGHDT and CDR2 YNNKEL (reference sequence). V lost 0 bases, J lost 4 bases, and 15 bases lay in between. The CDR3 consists of 16 residues. The CDR3 DNA reads TGTGCCAGCAGCCAAGATTTCCCCCAGGGGCGAGAGACCCAGTACTTC. Protein product: CASSQDFPQGRETQYF.

The chain combines TRBV6-5 with TRBJ2-2; D gene ambiguous. Between the trimmed V and J ends, which lost 7 bases and 3 bases, there was a span of 12 bases. CDR3 length: 14 amino acids. Germline V gene sequence: CDR1 MNHEY, CDR2 SVGAGI. DNA for the CDR3: TGTGCCAGCACCAACGGGCGTGACACCGGGGAGCTGTTTTTT. This codes for CASTNGRDTGELFF.

The chain is built from TRBV7-9 and TRBJ1-2; no clear D gene. V lost 0 bases and J 4 bases, leaving 9 bases between the germline ends. From germline, CDR1 is SEHNR and CDR2 FQNEAQ (reference sequence). This CDR3 has 14 amino acids. Here the CDR3 reads CASSLALEGYGYTF. CDR3 bases: TGTGCCAGCAGCTTAGCGCTCGAGGGCTATGGCTACACCTTC.

This rearrangement joins TRBV4-1 to TRBJ1-1, with TRBD1 matching 7 bases. This CDR3 has 15 residues. CDR1 is MGHRA and CDR2 is YSYEKL in the germline V gene. V lost 1 base to trimming and J lost 1 base; unmatched junction nucleotides: 3. As DNA, the CDR3 is TGCGCCAGCAGCCAAGTAGGGGGCGGGAACACTGAAGCTTTCTTT. This codes for CASSQVGGGNTEAFF.

The chain employs TRBV9 and TRBJ1-3, with D unclear. CDR3 length: 14 residues. Germline CDR1 and CDR2: SGDLS and YYNGEE. Deletions cut 4 bases from V and 1 base from J, with 9 bases between. The CDR3 protein is CASSPHGSGNTIYF. The CDR3 DNA follows: TGTGCCAGCAGCCCACATGGGTCTGGAAACACCATATATTTT.

This clone came up once. The genes are TRBV19 and TRBJ1-2, with a weak D call TRBD1 (5 bases). The germline V gene has CDR1 LNHDA and CDR2 SQIVND (reference sequence). The ends were cut back, 5 bases at V and 7 bases at J, with 20 bases in the middle. This CDR3 comprises 15 residues. The CDR3 DNA reads TGTGCCAGTAGTGACCTGCAGGGAAGTTTGGGTGGCTACACCTTC. Translation gives CASSDLQGSLGGYTF.

The V call is TRBV2, the J call TRBJ1-4, with 9 positions matching TRBD1. The CDR3 is made up of 14 amino acids. Unmatched junction bases numbered 7, after V lost 6 bases and J lost 8 bases. The germline V gene has CDR1 SNHLY and CDR2 FYNNEI. DNA for the CDR3: TGTGCCAGCAGCGCCGGGACAGGGAAAGAAAAACTGTTTTTT. It translates to CASSAGTGKEKLFF.